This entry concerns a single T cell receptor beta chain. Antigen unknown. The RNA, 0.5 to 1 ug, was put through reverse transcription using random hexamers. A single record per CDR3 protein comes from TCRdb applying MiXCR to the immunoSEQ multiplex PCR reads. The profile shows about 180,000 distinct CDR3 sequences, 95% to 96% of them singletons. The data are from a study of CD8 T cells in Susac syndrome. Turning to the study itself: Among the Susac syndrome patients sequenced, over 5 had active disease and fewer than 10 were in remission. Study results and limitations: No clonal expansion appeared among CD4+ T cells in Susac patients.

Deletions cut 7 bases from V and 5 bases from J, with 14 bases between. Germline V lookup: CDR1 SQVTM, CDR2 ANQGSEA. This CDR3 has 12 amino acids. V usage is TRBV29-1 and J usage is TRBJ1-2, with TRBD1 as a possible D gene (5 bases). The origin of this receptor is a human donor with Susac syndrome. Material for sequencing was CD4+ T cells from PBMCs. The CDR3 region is CSASSGTYGYTF. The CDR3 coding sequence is TGCAGCGCATCTTCCGGGACTTATGGCTACACCTTC.